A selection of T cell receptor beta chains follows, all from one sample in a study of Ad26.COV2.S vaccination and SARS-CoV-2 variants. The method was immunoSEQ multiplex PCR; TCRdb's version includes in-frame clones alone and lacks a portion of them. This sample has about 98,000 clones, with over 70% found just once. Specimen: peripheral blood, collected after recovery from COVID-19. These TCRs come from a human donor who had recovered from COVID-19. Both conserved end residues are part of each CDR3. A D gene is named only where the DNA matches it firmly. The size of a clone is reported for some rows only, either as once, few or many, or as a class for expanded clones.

TGCGCCACGAACCGGGACAGGGTTGGCAATGAGCAGTTCTTC	CATNRDRVGNEQFF	NA	TRBD1	TRBV10-1	TRBJ2-1
TGTGCCAGCAGCCCCTCGGTACCCAAATCCCACCTCCACTTT	CASSPSVPKSHLHF	NA	NA	TRBV11-2	TRBJ1-6
TGTGCCTGGAGTGCCTTGGGAATGACCTACAATGAGCAGTTCTTC	CAWSALGMTYNEQFF	NA	NA	TRBV30	TRBJ2-1
TGTGCCAGTAGTGCCCAAAAACAGGGTGTCTACGAGCAGTACTTC	CASSAQKQGVYEQYF	NA	NA	TRBV19	TRBJ2-7
TGTGCCTGGGGTGGGAACACTGAAGCTTTCTTT	CAWGGNTEAFF	NA	NA	TRBV30	TRBJ1-1
TGTGCCTGGAGGGTGACCGGCCGGGGTGAGCAGTACTTC	CAWRVTGRGEQYF	NA	NA	TRBV30	TRBJ2-7
TGTGCCAGCAGCCAAGGTCAGGGGTCCTTTATGGGCTACACCTTC	CASSQGQGSFMGYTF	NA	NA	TRBV3-1/TRBV3-2	TRBJ1-2
TGCGCCAGCAGTGAGTCCTGGGCAGCGATGCAGTACTTC	CASSESWAAMQYF	few	NA	TRBV10-1	TRBJ2-7
TGTGCCACCAGCAGACTGACAGGCACAGATACGCAGTATTTT	CATSRLTGTDTQYF	NA	NA	TRBV15	TRBJ2-3
TGTGCCAGCAGCGGAGGGGTCTCAGACACCTTC	CASSGGVSDTF	NA	NA	TRBV12-3/TRBV12-4	TRBJ1-2
TGTGCCAGCAGTCGTGGAAATTACGAGCAGTACTTC	CASSRGNYEQYF	once	NA	TRBV12-3/TRBV12-4	TRBJ2-7
TGTGCCAGCAGTCCCACGGGATCCACCTACAATGAGCAGTTCTTC	CASSPTGSTYNEQFF	NA	NA	TRBV6-6	TRBJ2-1
TGTGCCAGCAGTCGGACAGGGATGAACACCGGGGAGCTGTTTTTT	CASSRTGMNTGELFF	NA	TRBD1	TRBV2	TRBJ2-2
TGTGCCAGCAGCTTAAGTGCGACCAGCTCTGGAAACACCATATATTTT	CASSLSATSSGNTIYF	NA	NA	TRBV7-9	TRBJ1-3
TGTGCCAGCAGACGGACACAGCTCAATGAGCAGTTCTTC	CASRRTQLNEQFF	NA	NA	TRBV7-3	TRBJ2-1
TGTGCCAGCAGTTACCCGGACCCGGCCCAGCATTTT	CASSYPDPAQHF	few	NA	TRBV6-2/TRBV6-3	TRBJ1-5
TGTGCCTGGAGTGGGGTAGGGTTCGACAATGAGCAGTTCTTC	CAWSGVGFDNEQFF	NA	NA	TRBV30	TRBJ2-1
TGCGCCAGCAGCTCTTCCGTGGGGTTCACTGAAGCTTTCTTT	CASSSSVGFTEAFF	NA	NA	TRBV5-1	TRBJ1-1
TGCGCCAGCAGCACACCGGGACAGGTGATCCATGAGCAGTTCTTC	CASSTPGQVIHEQFF	NA	TRBD1	TRBV4-1	TRBJ2-1
TGTGCCTGGACAGGCTCCTATAATTCACCCCTCCACTTT	CAWTGSYNSPLHF	NA	NA	TRBV30	TRBJ1-6
TGTGCCAGCAGTTTCGGGACTAGGAAGCAGTTCTTC	CASSFGTRKQFF	NA	TRBD2	TRBV12-3/TRBV12-4	TRBJ2-1
TGTGCCAGCAGCCAAGGGGATGTATCTGAAGCTTTCTTT	CASSQGDVSEAFF	NA	NA	TRBV12-3/TRBV12-4	TRBJ1-1
TGTGCCAGCAGGACCCAGACTCCCCAAAGTACGCAGTATTTT	CASRTQTPQSTQYF	NA	NA	TRBV28	TRBJ2-3
TGTGCCAGTAGTATAGGGCAGGGCTATAATTCACCCCTCCACTTT	CASSIGQGYNSPLHF	NA	NA	TRBV19	TRBJ1-6
TGTGCCAGCAGTCTCCAGGGGGACCCGGGGTCGGGTGAAGCTTTCTTT	CASSLQGDPGSGEAFF	NA	TRBD1	TRBV28	TRBJ1-1
TGTGCCAGCAGCTTAGCCGAAGAGACCCAGTACTTC	CASSLAEETQYF	NA	NA	TRBV7-6	TRBJ2-5
TGTGCCAGCAGATTAGACCCGGGACAGACAAATAATTCACCCCTCCACTTT	CASRLDPGQTNNSPLHF	NA	TRBD1	TRBV7-6	TRBJ1-6
TGTGCCTGGAGTGTAAGGGGCAGTAAAAGAGAAAAACTGTTTTTT	CAWSVRGSKREKLFF	few	NA	TRBV30	TRBJ1-4
TGTGCCAGCAGCGTAGAACCCGGGACTAGGCGCACCGGGGAGCTGTTTTTT	CASSVEPGTRRTGELFF	NA	TRBD2	TRBV9	TRBJ2-2